This entry concerns a single TCR beta chain. The antigen is undetermined. The sample belongs to a study of PD-1 blockade in classical Hodgkin lymphoma. On the study more broadly: Nivolumab dosed at 3 mg/kg went to patients intravenously every 2 weeks.

Overall study results and limits: With respect to the repertoire differences, their causes, possibly disease activity or prior therapy, remain undefined. Lower baseline TCR diversity was reported for newly diagnosed patients than for healthy donors.

TCRdb's table, derived via immunoSEQ multiplex PCR, lists solely in-frame clones and lacks some. This sample has 25,000 or so clones, with around 87% found just once. Regarding time point: cycle 4 day 1 (C4D1), after around six weeks of nivolumab. All patients relapsed after autologous stem cell transplantation, and brentuximab vedotin exposure varied. CDR1 MNHNS and CDR2 SASEGT come from the germline V gene. This CDR3 contains 11 residues. Trimming stripped 3 bases from V and 5 bases from J, with 4 bases between. The sample here was peripheral blood mononuclear cells (PBMCs), taken before the fourth cycle of nivolumab. This clonotype originated in a human donor with classical Hodgkin lymphoma. This chain connects TRBV6-1 to TRBJ2-5; D not resolved. The CDR3 is CASSDWETQYF. The CDR3 DNA reads TGTGCCAGCAGTGACTGGGAGACCCAGTACTTC.